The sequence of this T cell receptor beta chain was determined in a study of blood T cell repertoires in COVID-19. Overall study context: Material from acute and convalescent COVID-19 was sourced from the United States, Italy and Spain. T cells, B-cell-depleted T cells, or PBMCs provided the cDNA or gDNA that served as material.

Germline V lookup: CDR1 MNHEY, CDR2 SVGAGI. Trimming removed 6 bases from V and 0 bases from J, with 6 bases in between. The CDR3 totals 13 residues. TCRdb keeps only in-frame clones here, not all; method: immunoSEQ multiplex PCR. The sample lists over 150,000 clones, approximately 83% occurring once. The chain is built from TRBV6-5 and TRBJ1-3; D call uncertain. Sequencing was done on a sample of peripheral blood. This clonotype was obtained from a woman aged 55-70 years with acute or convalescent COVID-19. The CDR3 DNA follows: TGTGCCAGCAGCGACTACTCTGGAAACACCATATATTTT. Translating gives CASSDYSGNTIYF.